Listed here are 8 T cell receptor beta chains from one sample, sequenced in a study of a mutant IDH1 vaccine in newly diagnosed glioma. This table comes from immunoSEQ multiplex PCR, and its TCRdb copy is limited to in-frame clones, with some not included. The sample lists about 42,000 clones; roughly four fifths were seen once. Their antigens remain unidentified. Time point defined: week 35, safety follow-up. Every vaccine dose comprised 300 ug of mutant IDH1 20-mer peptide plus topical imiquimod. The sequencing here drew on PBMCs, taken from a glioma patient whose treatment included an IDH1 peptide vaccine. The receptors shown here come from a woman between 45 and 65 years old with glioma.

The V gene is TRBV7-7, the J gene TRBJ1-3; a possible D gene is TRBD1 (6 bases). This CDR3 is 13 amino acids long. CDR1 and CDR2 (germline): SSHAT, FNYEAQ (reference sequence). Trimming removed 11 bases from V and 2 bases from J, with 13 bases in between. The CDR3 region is CAVGGSAGNTIYF. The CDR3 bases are TGTGCCGTAGGGGGTTCCGCTGGAAACACCATATATTTT.

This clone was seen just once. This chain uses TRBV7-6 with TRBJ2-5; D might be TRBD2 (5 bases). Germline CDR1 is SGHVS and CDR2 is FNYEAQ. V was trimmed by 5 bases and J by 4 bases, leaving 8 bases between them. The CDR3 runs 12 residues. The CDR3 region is CASSPRGETQYF. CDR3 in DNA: TGTGCCAGCAGCCCCCGGGGAGAGACCCAGTACTTC.

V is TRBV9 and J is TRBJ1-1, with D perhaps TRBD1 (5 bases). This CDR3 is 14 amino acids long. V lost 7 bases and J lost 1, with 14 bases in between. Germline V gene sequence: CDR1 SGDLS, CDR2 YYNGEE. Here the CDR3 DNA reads TGTGCCAGCTGCTCCGGGACGGGGAACACTGAAGCTTTCTTT. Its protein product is CASCSGTGNTEAFF.

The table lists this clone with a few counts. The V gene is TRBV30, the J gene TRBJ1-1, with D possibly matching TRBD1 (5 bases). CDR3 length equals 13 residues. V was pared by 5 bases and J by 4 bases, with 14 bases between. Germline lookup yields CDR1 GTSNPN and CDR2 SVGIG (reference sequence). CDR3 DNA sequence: TGTGCCTGGGAAAAGGGGCGCGGCACTGAAGCTTTCTTT. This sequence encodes CAWEKGRGTEAFF.

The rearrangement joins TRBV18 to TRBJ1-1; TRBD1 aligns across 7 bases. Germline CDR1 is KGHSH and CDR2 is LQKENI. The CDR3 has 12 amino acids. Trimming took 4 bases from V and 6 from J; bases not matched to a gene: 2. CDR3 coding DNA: TGTGCCAGCTCACGAGGACAGGCTGAAGCTTTCTTT. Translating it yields CASSRGQAEAFF.

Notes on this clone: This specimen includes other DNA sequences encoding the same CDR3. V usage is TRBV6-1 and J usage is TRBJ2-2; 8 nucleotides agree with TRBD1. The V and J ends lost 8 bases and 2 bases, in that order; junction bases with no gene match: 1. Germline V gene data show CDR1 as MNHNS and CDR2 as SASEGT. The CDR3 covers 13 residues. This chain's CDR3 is CASDRGNTGELFF. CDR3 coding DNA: TGTGCCAGCGACAGGGGAAACACCGGGGAGCTGTTTTTT.

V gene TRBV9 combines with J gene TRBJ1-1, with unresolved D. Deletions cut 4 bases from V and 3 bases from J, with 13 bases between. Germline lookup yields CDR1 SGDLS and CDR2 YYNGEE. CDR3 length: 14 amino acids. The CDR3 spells CASSPGPSDTEAFF. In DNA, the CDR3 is TGTGCCAGCAGCCCCGGTCCCTCCGACACTGAAGCTTTCTTT.

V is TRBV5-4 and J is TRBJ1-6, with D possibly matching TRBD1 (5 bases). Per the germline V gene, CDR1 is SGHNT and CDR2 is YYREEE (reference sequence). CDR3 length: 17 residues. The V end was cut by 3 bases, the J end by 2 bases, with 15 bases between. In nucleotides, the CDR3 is TGTGCCAGCAGCTCCCCCGCGCAGGGTGCCTATAATTCACCCCTCCACTTT. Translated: CASSSPAQGAYNSPLHF.